This TCR beta chain was retrieved from a study of T cell repertoires in cytomegalovirus infection. From the reads, TCRdb called clonotypes with MiXCR, one entry per CDR3 protein. The data contain around 550,000 distinct CDR3 sequences, about 30% of them singletons. In this sample, this clonotype turned up a few times. The source material was PBMCs. This TCR derives from a human donor in good health (CMV status not recorded). Some clones in this sample may be carry-over from other donors' samples.

CDR3 sequence reads: CSARDRWAGRWGEAQYF. Here the CDR3 DNA reads TGCAGTGCTAGAGATAGATGGGCGGGACGGTGGGGCGAAGCCCAGTACTTC. This chain connects TRBV20-1 to TRBJ2-5; TRBD2 is a possible D gene (6 bases). The CDR3 is made up of 17 amino acids. V was clipped by 0 bases and J by 9 bases, with 26 bases between them. Germline V lookup: CDR1 DFQATT, CDR2 SNEGSKA (reference sequence).